This passage covers 18 T cell receptor beta chains from one sample sequenced in a study of T-cell memory formation after mild COVID-19. TCRdb called the 5' RACE reads again in MiXCR, with one record for every CDR3 protein. The sample lists some 88,000 distinct CDR3 sequences; approximately 23% were seen once. Source material: PBMCs or a T cell subset sorted from them (not recorded which). These TCRs come from a man aged 18 to 30 who had mild COVID-19 (a few samples of this study predate the infection). Cell type and time point are not known.

By sample fraction, this clonotype is medium-sized (0.01 to 0.1%). The chain links TRBV7-9 to TRBJ2-1, with 7 bases aligning to TRBD2. The CDR3 loop spans 15 amino acids. CDR1 SEHNR and CDR2 FQNEAQ come from the germline V gene (reference sequence). Trimming cost V 1 base and J 5 bases; bases outside gene matches: 5. The CDR3 spells CASSLVGAGNNEQFF. In nucleotides, the CDR3 is TGTGCCAGCAGCTTAGTTGGAGCGGGGAACAATGAGCAGTTCTTC.

The V gene is TRBV19, the J gene TRBJ1-6; D remains unclear. The CDR3 is 11 residues long. Germline CDR1 LNHDA, CDR2 SQIVND (reference sequence). Between the trimmed V and J ends, which lost 9 bases and 7 bases, there was a span of 7 bases. CDR3 in amino acids: CARDLNSPLHF. For the CDR3, the DNA is TGTGCCAGGGACTTAAATTCACCCCTCCACTTT.

The J gene is TRBJ2-7, the V gene TRBV10-3; 8 positions match TRBD2. The germline gives CDR1 ENHRY, CDR2 SYGVKD. J gave up 7 bases and V 0 bases, and 8 bases lay outside the gene matches. The CDR3 extends over 15 amino acids. Here the CDR3 DNA reads TGTGCCATCAGTGAGTCCGGGGGGGGCCTGAGGGAGCAGTACTTC. Protein: CAISESGGGLREQYF.

The genes are TRBV6-5 and TRBJ1-4, with D tentatively TRBD1 (5 bases). Germline V gene data show CDR1 as MNHEY and CDR2 as SVGAGI. V was cut by 5 bases and J by 4 bases, with 8 bases left in between. This CDR3 has 13 amino acids. CDR3 nucleotide sequence: TGTGCCAGCAGTCACAGGCTTAATGAAAAACTGTTTTTT. Translation gives CASSHRLNEKLFF.

This clonotype was observed a few times. The CDR3 region is CASSSDRGPEQFF. The CDR3 nucleotides are TGTGCCAGCAGCTCGGACAGGGGGCCTGAGCAGTTCTTC. This sequence joins TRBV11-2 and TRBJ2-1, with 11 bases that match TRBD1. Losses at the gene ends were 4 bases for V and 9 bases for J; bases not matched to a gene: 2. The CDR3 is made up of 13 amino acids. Germline V gene lookup returns CDR1 SGHAT and CDR2 FQNNGV.

The V and J genes are TRBV10-3 and TRBJ2-3; 7 positions agree with TRBD2. Looked up from germline, CDR1 is ENHRY and CDR2 is SYGVKD. This CDR3 is 14 amino acids long. The ends lost 10 bases at V and 0 bases at J; junction bases unmatched: 7. The CDR3 is CATLGGGSTDTQYF. The CDR3 DNA reads as TGTGCCACCCTAGGCGGGGGAAGCACAGATACGCAGTATTTT.

In this sample, this clonotype turned up a few times. The J gene is TRBJ2-7, the V gene TRBV2; 8 nucleotides agree with TRBD2. The germline gives CDR1 SNHLY, CDR2 FYNNEI. Trimming cost V 9 bases and J 1 base; bases outside gene matches: 5. The CDR3 spans 13 residues. The CDR3 loop reads CAREAGDSYEQYF. CDR3 nucleotide sequence: TGTGCCAGAGAAGCGGGGGATTCCTACGAGCAGTACTTC.

This clonotype was seen more than once but under ten times. The V and J genes are TRBV11-2 and TRBJ2-1; 10 bases match TRBD2. V shed 6 bases and J 0 bases; nucleotides not matched to a gene: 5. This CDR3 has 16 amino acids. Germline CDR1 reads SGHAT; CDR2 reads FQNNGV. The DNA of the CDR3 is TGTGCCAGCAGGAGACTAGCGGGTAGCTCCTACAATGAGCAGTTCTTC. Its translation is CASRRLAGSSYNEQFF. The full variable domain, completed using reference TRBV11-2 and TRBJ2-1, is EAGVAQSPRYKIIEKRQSVAFWCNPISGHATLYWYQQILGQGPKLLIQFQNNGVVDDSQLPKDRFSAERLKGVDSTLKIQPAKLEDSAVYLCASRRLAGSSYNEQFFGPGTRLTVL.

As for this clonotype: The junction departs from the called germline gene at one end, perhaps through a read error. The chain employs TRBV7-7 and TRBJ1-4; D is perhaps TRBD1 (6 bases). Germline V gene lookup returns CDR1 SSHAT and CDR2 FNYEAQ (reference sequence). This CDR3 spans 15 amino acids. The CDR3 is CASSLDGGSNEKLFF. CDR3 in DNA: TGTGCTAGCAGCTTAGACGGGGGCTCTAATGAAAAACTGTTTTTT.

The chain uses TRBV20-1 and TRBJ2-1; 9 bases map to TRBD1. With V trimmed by 6 bases and J by 3 bases, 6 bases remained unmatched. The CDR3 loop spans 14 amino acids. Germline V CDR1 and CDR2: DFQATT, SNEGSKA (reference sequence). CDR3 in DNA: TGCAGTGCGACACCGGGACAGGGCTACAATGAGCAGTTCTTC. It yields the protein CSATPGQGYNEQFF.

V usage is TRBV20-1 and J usage is TRBJ2-5; D perhaps matches TRBD1 (6 bases). The CDR3 runs to 15 residues. V was pared by 5 bases and J by 1 base, with 17 bases between. Germline assignment: CDR1 DFQATT and CDR2 SNEGSKA (reference sequence). This CDR3 reads CSADLIRDTQETQYF. The CDR3 nucleotides are TGCAGTGCTGACCTCATCCGGGACACCCAAGAGACCCAGTACTTC.

The chain carries TRBV7-9 and TRBJ2-7, with D perhaps matching TRBD1 (6 bases). Germline V CDR1 and CDR2: SEHNR, FQNEAQ (reference sequence). CDR3 length equals 15 residues. V lost 0 bases and J 3 bases, leaving 12 bases between the germline ends. The CDR3 is CASSLAQGVSYEQYF. For the CDR3, the DNA is TGTGCCAGCAGCTTAGCACAGGGAGTAAGCTACGAGCAGTACTTC.

There are a few counts of this clonotype. V gene TRBV6-5 combines with J gene TRBJ1-1; a weak D match, TRBD1 (5 bases). The CDR3 covers 15 residues. Germline V gives CDR1 MNHEY, CDR2 SVGAGI. V was pared by 5 bases and J by 0 bases, with 13 bases between. CDR3 sequence: CASSQLQGLNTEAFF. The CDR3 DNA reads as TGTGCCAGCAGTCAGCTCCAGGGACTGAACACTGAAGCTTTCTTT.

The sample holds a few counts of this clonotype. This rearrangement joins TRBV6-2 or TRBV6-3 to TRBJ2-7; D is unresolved. Germline CDR1 MNHEY, CDR2 SVGEGT. V was trimmed by 4 bases and J by 0 bases, leaving 10 bases between them. The CDR3 covers 14 residues. The CDR3 nucleotides read TGTGCCAGCAGTTCCCGGACGGACTCCTACGAGCAGTACTTC. It codes for CASSSRTDSYEQYF.

This clonotype occurred a few times. The DNA of the CDR3 is TGTGCCAGCAGCGCGGGCGACAGATACTACGAGCAGTACGTC. Translated, it gives CASSAGDRYYEQYV. The V call is TRBV16, the J call TRBJ2-7; either TRBD1 or TRBD2 may fit D (5 bases each). V lost 5 bases and J lost 3, with 14 bases in between. This CDR3 comprises 14 residues. The germline gives CDR1 KGHSY, CDR2 FQNENV.

The sample holds a few counts of this clonotype. This chain links TRBV9 with TRBJ2-3, with D unclear. V was clipped by 5 bases and J by 5 bases, with 15 bases between them. The CDR3 runs to 14 residues. CDR1 is SGDLS, CDR2 YYNGEE, per germline. CDR3 in DNA: TGTGCCAGCAGGGCGACGGATGGTCAAGATACGCAGTATTTT. This gives the protein CASRATDGQDTQYF.

This chain connects TRBV20-1 to TRBJ1-1; possibly TRBD1 for D (6 bases). V gave up 6 bases and J gave up 4 bases, with 9 bases separating them. Germline loops: CDR1 DFQATT, CDR2 SNEGSKA (reference sequence). The length of the CDR3 is 11 residues. The CDR3 reads CSAQQGTEAFF. The CDR3, as DNA: TGCAGTGCCCAACAGGGCACTGAAGCTTTCTTT.

The V call is TRBV12-3 or TRBV12-4, the J call TRBJ2-1; tentative D call: TRBD2 (6 bases). Deletions cut 3 bases from V and 6 bases from J, with 6 bases between. The CDR3 has 12 residues. The chain's CDR3 is CASSLTSNEQFF. The DNA of the CDR3 is TGTGCCAGCAGTTTGACTAGCAATGAGCAGTTCTTC.